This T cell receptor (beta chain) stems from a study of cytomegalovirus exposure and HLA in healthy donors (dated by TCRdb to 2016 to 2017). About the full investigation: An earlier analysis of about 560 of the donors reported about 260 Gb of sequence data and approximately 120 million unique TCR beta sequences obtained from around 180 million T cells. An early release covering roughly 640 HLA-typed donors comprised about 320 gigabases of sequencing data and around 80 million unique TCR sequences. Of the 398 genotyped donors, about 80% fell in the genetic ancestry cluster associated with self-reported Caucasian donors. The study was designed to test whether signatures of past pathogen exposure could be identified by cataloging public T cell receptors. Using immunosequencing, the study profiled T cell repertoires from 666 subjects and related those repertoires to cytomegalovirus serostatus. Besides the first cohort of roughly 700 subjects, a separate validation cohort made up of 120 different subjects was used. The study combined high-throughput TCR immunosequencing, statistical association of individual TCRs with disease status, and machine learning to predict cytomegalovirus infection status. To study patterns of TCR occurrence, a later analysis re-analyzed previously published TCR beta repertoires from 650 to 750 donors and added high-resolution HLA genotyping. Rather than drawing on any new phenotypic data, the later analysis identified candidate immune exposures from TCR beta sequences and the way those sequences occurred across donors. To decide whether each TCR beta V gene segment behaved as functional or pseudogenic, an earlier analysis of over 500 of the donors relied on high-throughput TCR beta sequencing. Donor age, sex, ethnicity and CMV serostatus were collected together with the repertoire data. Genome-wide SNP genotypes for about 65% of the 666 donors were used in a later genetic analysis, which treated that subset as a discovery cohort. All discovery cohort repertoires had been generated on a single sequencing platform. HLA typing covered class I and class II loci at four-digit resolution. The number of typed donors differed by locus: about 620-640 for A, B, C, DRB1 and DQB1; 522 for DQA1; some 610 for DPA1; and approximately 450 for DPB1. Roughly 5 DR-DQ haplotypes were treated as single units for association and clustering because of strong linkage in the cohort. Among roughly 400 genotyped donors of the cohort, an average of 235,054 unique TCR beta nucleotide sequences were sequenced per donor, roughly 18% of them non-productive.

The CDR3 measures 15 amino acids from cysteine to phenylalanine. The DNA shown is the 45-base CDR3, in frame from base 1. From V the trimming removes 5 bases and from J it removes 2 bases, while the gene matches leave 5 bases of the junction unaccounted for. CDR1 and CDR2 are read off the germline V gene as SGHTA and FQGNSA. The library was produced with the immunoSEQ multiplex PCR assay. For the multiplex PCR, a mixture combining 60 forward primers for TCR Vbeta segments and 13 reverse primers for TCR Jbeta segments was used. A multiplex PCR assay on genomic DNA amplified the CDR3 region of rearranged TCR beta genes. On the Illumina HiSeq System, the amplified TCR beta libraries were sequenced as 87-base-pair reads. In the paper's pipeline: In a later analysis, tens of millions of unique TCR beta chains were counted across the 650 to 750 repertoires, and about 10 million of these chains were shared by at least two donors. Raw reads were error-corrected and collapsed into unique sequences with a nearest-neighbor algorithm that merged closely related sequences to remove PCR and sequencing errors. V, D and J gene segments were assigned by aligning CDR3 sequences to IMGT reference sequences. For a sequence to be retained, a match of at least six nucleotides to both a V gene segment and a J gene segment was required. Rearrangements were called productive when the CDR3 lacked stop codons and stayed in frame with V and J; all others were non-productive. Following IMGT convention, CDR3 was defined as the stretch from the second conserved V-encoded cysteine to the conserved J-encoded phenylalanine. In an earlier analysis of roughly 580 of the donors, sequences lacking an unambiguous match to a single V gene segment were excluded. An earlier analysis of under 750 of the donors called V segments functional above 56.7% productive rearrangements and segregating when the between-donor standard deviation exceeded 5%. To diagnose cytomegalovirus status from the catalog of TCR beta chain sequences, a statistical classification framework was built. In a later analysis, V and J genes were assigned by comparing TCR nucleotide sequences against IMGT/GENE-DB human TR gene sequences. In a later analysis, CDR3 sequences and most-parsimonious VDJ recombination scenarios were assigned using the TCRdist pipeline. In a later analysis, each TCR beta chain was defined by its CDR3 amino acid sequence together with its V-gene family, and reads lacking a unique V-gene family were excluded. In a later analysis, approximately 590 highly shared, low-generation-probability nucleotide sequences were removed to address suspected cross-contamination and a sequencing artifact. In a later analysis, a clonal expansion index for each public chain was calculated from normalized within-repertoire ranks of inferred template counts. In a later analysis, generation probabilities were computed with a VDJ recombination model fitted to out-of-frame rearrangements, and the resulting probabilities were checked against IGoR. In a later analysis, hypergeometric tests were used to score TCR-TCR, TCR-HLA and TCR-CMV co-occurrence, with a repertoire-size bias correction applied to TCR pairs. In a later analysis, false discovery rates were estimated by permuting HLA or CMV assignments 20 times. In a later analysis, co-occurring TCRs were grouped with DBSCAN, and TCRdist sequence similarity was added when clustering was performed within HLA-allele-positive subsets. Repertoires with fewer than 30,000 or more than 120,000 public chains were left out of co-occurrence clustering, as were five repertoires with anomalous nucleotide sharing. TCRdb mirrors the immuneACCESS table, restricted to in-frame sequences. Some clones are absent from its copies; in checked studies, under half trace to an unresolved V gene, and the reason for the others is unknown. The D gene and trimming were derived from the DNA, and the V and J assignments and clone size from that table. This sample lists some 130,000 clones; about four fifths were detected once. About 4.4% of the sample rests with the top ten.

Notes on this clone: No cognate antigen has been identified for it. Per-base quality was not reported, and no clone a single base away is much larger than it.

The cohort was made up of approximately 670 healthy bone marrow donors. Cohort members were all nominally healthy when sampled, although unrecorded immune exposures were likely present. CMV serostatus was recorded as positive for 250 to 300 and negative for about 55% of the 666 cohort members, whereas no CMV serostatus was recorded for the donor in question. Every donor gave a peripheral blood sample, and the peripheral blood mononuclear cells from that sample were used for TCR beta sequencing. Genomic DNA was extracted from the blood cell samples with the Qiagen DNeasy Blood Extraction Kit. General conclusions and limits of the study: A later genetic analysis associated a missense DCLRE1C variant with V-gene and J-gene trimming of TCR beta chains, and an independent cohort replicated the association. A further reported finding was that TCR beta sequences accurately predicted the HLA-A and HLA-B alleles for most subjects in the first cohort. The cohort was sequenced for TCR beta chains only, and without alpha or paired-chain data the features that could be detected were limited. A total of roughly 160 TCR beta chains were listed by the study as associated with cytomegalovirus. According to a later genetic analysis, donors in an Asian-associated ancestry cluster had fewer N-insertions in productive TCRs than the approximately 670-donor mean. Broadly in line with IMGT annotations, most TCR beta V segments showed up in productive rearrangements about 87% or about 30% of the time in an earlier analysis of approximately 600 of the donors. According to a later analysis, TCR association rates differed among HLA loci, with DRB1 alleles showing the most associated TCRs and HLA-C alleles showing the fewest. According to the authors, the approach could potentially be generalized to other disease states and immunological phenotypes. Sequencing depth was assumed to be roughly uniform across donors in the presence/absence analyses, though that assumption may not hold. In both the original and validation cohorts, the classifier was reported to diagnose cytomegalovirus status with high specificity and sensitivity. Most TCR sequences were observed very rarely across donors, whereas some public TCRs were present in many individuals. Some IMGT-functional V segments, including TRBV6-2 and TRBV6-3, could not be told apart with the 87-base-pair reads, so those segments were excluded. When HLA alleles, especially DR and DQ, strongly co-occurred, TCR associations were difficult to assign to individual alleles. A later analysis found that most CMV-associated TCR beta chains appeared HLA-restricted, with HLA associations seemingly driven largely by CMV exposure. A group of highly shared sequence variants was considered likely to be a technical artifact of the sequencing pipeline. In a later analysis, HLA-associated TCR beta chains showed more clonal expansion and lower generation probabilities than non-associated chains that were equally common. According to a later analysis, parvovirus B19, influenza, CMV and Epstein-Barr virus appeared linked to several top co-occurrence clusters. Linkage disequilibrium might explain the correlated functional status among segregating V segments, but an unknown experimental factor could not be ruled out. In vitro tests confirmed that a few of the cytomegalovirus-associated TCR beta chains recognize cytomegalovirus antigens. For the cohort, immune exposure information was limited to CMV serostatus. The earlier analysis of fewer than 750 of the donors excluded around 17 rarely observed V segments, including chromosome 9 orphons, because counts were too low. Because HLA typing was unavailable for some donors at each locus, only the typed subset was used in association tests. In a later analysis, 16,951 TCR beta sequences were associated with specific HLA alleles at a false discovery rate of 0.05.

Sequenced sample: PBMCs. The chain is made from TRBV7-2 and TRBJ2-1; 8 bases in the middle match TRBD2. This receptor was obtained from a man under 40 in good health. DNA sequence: TGTGCCAGCAGCCTAAGCGGGAGTGCCTACAATGAGCAGTTCTTC. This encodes CASSLSGSAYNEQFF.